These 31 T cell receptor beta chains originate from one sample sequenced in a study of CD4 T cells in relation to SARS-CoV-2 and coronaviruses. Their antigens remain unidentified. Unexposed donor CD4+ T cells date from about 2011-2018, before the COVID-19 pandemic. Isolation of CD4+ T cells took place after less than 11 days in culture. The data were produced by immunoSEQ multiplex PCR, yet TCRdb's version contains in-frame clones alone and is incomplete. The sample holds tens of thousands of clones; around three quarters are singletons and the top ten take 20% to 25%. Sequenced: CD4+ T cells from PBMCs, cultured in vitro. The source is a human donor in good health.

The rearrangement links TRBV11-3 to TRBJ2-7; D is undetermined. Germline lookup yields CDR1 SGHNT and CDR2 YENEEA. The CDR3 runs 13 residues. V lost 1 base and J lost 1, with 5 bases in between. The CDR3 here is CASSLVRSYEQYF. CDR3 DNA: TGTGCCAGCAGCTTAGTGAGGTCCTACGAGCAGTACTTC.

This clone was seen more than once but under ten times. The J gene is TRBJ1-2, the V gene TRBV4-2; D not certain. The V end was cut by 3 bases, the J end by 8 bases, with 7 bases between. The CDR3 loop spans 11 amino acids. Germline V gene sequence: CDR1 LGHNA, CDR2 YNFKEQ. The DNA of the CDR3 is TGTGCCAGCAGCCAGGCGGAGGGCTACACCTTC. This codes for CASSQAEGYTF.

This clone was observed a handful of times. The V gene is TRBV10-2, the J gene TRBJ2-7; TRBD2 aligns across 9 bases. V lost 5 bases to trimming and J lost 0 bases; unmatched junction nucleotides: 2. The CDR3 is 14 amino acids. CDR1 and CDR2 from the germline V gene are WSHSY and SAAADI. The CDR3 protein is CASSLAGPSYEQYF. CDR3 in DNA: TGCGCCAGCAGTCTAGCGGGACCCTCCTACGAGCAGTACTTC.

The V call is TRBV9, the J call TRBJ2-1, with D maybe TRBD2 (5 bases). V lost 3 bases, J lost 2 bases, and 9 bases lay in between. In germline, CDR1 is SGDLS, CDR2 YYNGEE. CDR3 size: 14 residues. DNA of the CDR3: TGTGCCAGCAGCGCAGCCGGGACCTACAATGAGCAGTTCTTC. Residues: CASSAAGTYNEQFF.

The table lists this clone with a count of one. This chain connects TRBV25-1 to TRBJ2-7; 8 nucleotides line up with TRBD1. V gave up 4 bases and J gave up 4 bases; unmatched junction bases: 6. From germline, CDR1 is MGHDK and CDR2 SYGVNS. This CDR3 has 14 amino acids. The CDR3 here is CASSARTGFYEQYF. The DNA of the CDR3 is TGTGCCAGCAGTGCCCGGACAGGGTTTTACGAGCAGTACTTC.

The chain combines TRBV7-3 with TRBJ2-1, with D possibly matching TRBD1 (6 bases). The germline V and J ends were trimmed by 4 bases and 5 bases, with 12 bases remaining between them. Germline V gene lookup returns CDR1 SGHTA and CDR2 FQGTGA. CDR3 size: 14 residues. In nucleotides, the CDR3 is TGTGCCAGCAGCTCGATGGGGGCAAACAATGAGCAGTTCTTC. It specifies CASSSMGANNEQFF.

The gene calls are TRBV19 and TRBJ2-7, with D perhaps TRBD1 (6 bases). Germline V gives CDR1 LNHDA, CDR2 SQIVND (reference sequence). The CDR3 spans 15 residues. The V end lost 5 bases, the J end lost 6 bases, and 20 bases lay between the germline ends. The CDR3 nucleotides are TGTGCCAGTAGTCCCTCCCCAGGGGTTAAGGCCGAGCAGTACTTC. It specifies CASSPSPGVKAEQYF.

This clone was counted only a few times. The CDR3 bases are TGCGCCAGCAGCCAGAAACTAGCGGGGGACCTAGTAGATACGCAGTATTTT. It specifies CASSQKLAGDLVDTQYF. The chain uses TRBV5-1 and TRBJ2-3; 11 bases are a match to TRBD2. V shed 4 bases and J 5 bases; nucleotides not matched to a gene: 12. The germline gives CDR1 SGHRS, CDR2 YFSETQ. The CDR3 sequence is 17 residues long.

V usage is TRBV7-3 and J usage is TRBJ2-3; 7 nucleotides match TRBD2. The CDR3 length is 13 residues. The V segment lost 3 bases and the J segment 4 bases; nucleotides outside the gene matches: 1. CDR1 and CDR2 (germline): SGHTA, FQGTGA. The DNA for the CDR3 is TGTGCCAGCAGCTTTGCGGGAGCAGATACGCAGTATTTT. Protein sequence: CASSFAGADTQYF.

This clone was observed once. The rearrangement uses TRBV7-8 and TRBJ2-5; D uncertain. Germline CDR1 reads SGHVS; CDR2 reads FQNEAQ. Trimming shortened V by 1 base and J by 4 bases, and 4 bases separated the two germline ends. There are 12 residues in the CDR3. As DNA, the CDR3 is TGTGCCAGCAGCTTAGTCCGAGAGACCCAGTACTTC. This sequence encodes CASSLVRETQYF.

The CDR3 here is CASSPGQSTGELFF. CDR3 DNA: TGCGCCAGCAGCCCTGGACAGTCCACCGGGGAGCTGTTTTTT. J is TRBJ2-2 and V is TRBV5-1; a weak D match, TRBD1 (6 bases). CDR3 length equals 14 residues. V dropped 4 bases and J dropped 4 bases, with 11 bases sitting between them. Germline lookup yields CDR1 SGHRS and CDR2 YFSETQ.

This chain's CDR3 is CASSPEGGEAFF. CDR3 bases: TGTGCCAGCTCACCAGAAGGAGGGGAAGCTTTCTTT. The rearrangement joins TRBV18 to TRBJ1-1; D is unclear. The CDR3 has 12 amino acids. Germline CDR1 is KGHSH and CDR2 is LQKENI. The ends were cut back, 2 bases at V and 8 bases at J, with 9 bases in the middle.

A few counts support this clone. The rearrangement joins TRBV5-1 to TRBJ1-3; weak D call: TRBD1 (6 bases). CDR1 is SGHRS, CDR2 YFSETQ, per germline. This CDR3 has 16 residues. V shed 0 bases and J shed 1 base, with 11 bases lying between them. The CDR3 DNA reads as TGCGCCAGCAGCTTGGATGGGGGGCGTTCTGGAAACACCATATATTTT. Protein: CASSLDGGRSGNTIYF.

The chain uses TRBV12-3 or TRBV12-4 and TRBJ2-1; D gene ambiguous. Trimming took 3 bases from V and 9 from J, leaving 6 bases between them. The length of the CDR3 is 11 residues. The CDR3 loop is CASSFSAEQFF. The CDR3 DNA reads as TGTGCCAGCAGTTTTTCTGCTGAGCAGTTCTTC.

CDR3 DNA sequence: TGTGCCAGTAATAACCCGGGACAGGGACTTAACGAGCAGTACTTC. It codes for CASNNPGQGLNEQYF. The genes are TRBV19 and TRBJ2-7, with TRBD1 identical over 9 bases. Trimming cost V 7 bases and J 5 bases; bases outside gene matches: 12. The germline gives CDR1 LNHDA, CDR2 SQIVND (reference sequence). CDR3 size: 15 residues.

The J gene is TRBJ1-1, the V gene TRBV5-6; D is ambiguous. Germline-derived CDR1 and CDR2 are SGHDT and YYEEEE. Trimming shortened V by 4 bases and J by 5 bases, and 18 bases separated the two germline ends. The length of the CDR3 is 15 residues. CDR3 protein: CASSGWRWVETEAFF. The CDR3 DNA reads as TGTGCCAGCAGCGGGTGGAGGTGGGTTGAGACTGAAGCTTTCTTT.

V and J are TRBV2 and TRBJ2-1, with 9 bases that match TRBD2. Germline trimming cut 7 bases from V and 7 bases from J; bases unmatched to any gene: 5. The length of the CDR3 is 13 residues. Germline CDR1 and CDR2: SNHLY and FYNNEI. The CDR3 DNA sequence: TGTGCCAGCAAGGGGACTAGCTTTAATGAGCAGTTCTTC. Its protein product is CASKGTSFNEQFF.

CDR3 DNA sequence: TGCAGCGTGGCCCCGGTGGGAATCACTGGAAACACCATATATTTT. It translates to CSVAPVGITGNTIYF. This chain joins TRBV29-1 and TRBJ1-3; D unclear. Germline V gene sequence: CDR1 SQVTM, CDR2 ANQGSEA. V lost 6 bases and J lost 2, with 17 bases in between. The length of the CDR3 is 15 residues.

This CDR3 reads CASSSGQLSTDTQYF. DNA of the CDR3: TGCGCCAGCAGCTCCGGACAGTTGAGCACAGATACGCAGTATTTT. The V and J genes are TRBV5-1 and TRBJ2-3; D might be TRBD1 (6 bases). CDR1 is SGHRS and CDR2 is YFSETQ in the germline V gene. The CDR3 consists of 15 residues. The V gene lost 3 bases and the J gene lost 0 bases, with 11 bases spanning the gap.

The V call is TRBV30, the J call TRBJ1-1; 9 nucleotides line up with TRBD1. The CDR3 is 13 amino acids. Germline CDR1 and CDR2: GTSNPN and SVGIG (reference sequence). The J segment lost 6 bases and the V segment lost 5 bases, leaving 7 bases of the junction unmatched. The CDR3, as DNA: TGTGCCTGGGGGGAACAGGGGGCGGCTGAAGCTTTCTTT. Its translation: CAWGEQGAAEAFF.

The chain joins TRBV5-5 to TRBJ2-7, with D perhaps matching TRBD1 (6 bases). The CDR3 extends over 14 amino acids. CDR1 is SGHKS and CDR2 is YYEKEE in the germline V gene (reference sequence). The V end was cut by 2 bases, the J end by 2 bases, with 11 bases between. The chain's CDR3 is CASSFRGLAYEQYF. CDR3 sequence (DNA): TGTGCCAGCAGCTTCAGGGGCCTCGCCTACGAGCAGTACTTC.

V is TRBV18 and J is TRBJ2-5; 13 bases map to TRBD2. This CDR3 contains 18 residues. Germline V gene sequence: CDR1 KGHSH, CDR2 LQKENI. After removal of 2 bases from V and 1 base from J, the junction contained 7 bases not matched to a gene. This CDR3 is CASSPRTSGGPPQETQYF. DNA of the CDR3: TGTGCCAGCTCACCAAGGACTAGCGGGGGACCTCCCCAAGAGACCCAGTACTTC. Full variable domain (outside the CDR3, taken from reference TRBV18 and TRBJ2-5): NAGVMQNPRHLVRRRGQEARLRCSPMKGHSHVYWYRQLPEEGLKFMVYLQKENIIDESGMPKERFSAEFPKEGPSILRIQQVVRGDSAAYFCASSPRTSGGPPQETQYFGPGTRLLVL.

This chain connects TRBV4-1 to TRBJ2-1; the D is unclear. The CDR3 covers 19 residues. The germline CDR1 and CDR2 sequences are MGHRA and YSYEKL. The V end was cut by 2 bases, the J end by 2 bases, with 22 bases between. The CDR3 sequence is CASSQPGLQRRTPYNEQFF. Written as DNA, the CDR3 is TGCGCCAGCAGCCAACCGGGCCTCCAACGGCGTACGCCCTACAATGAGCAGTTCTTC.

V usage is TRBV9 and J usage is TRBJ2-7; the match to TRBD2 covers 9 bases. V lost 0 bases to trimming and J lost 5 bases; unmatched junction nucleotides: 3. Germline V gives CDR1 SGDLS, CDR2 YYNGEE. CDR3 size: 14 residues. DNA for the CDR3: TGTGCCAGCAGCGTAGGGCTAGCGGGAAACGAGCAGTACTTC. Translating gives CASSVGLAGNEQYF.

This chain links TRBV30 with TRBJ2-7; 14 bases match TRBD2. The CDR3 extends over 15 amino acids. Losses at the gene ends were 8 bases for V and 5 bases for J; bases not matched to a gene: 11. CDR1 and CDR2 from the germline V gene are GTSNPN and SVGIG (reference sequence). CDR3 in DNA: TGTGCCGGAACCCGGAGGGGACTAGCGGGAGACGAGCAGTACTTC. Amino acids: CAGTRRGLAGDEQYF.

This clone was seen only a few times. The V and J genes are TRBV12-3 or TRBV12-4 and TRBJ1-1; D is ambiguous. The CDR3 sequence is 12 residues long. V was cut by 2 bases and J by 6 bases, with 7 bases left in between. Here the CDR3 reads CASSLQASEAFF. The CDR3 nucleotides read TGTGCCAGCAGTTTACAGGCGTCTGAAGCTTTCTTT.

The chain joins TRBV7-9 to TRBJ1-2, with no clear D. CDR1 is SEHNR and CDR2 is FQNEAQ in the germline V gene (reference sequence). The germline V and J ends were trimmed by 1 base and 8 bases, with 11 bases remaining between them. The CDR3 contains 13 residues. The chain's CDR3 is CASSLGTIGGYTF. Written as DNA, the CDR3 is TGTGCCAGCAGCTTAGGGACCATTGGAGGCTACACCTTC.

The rearrangement links TRBV2 to TRBJ2-7; 10 bases align to TRBD2. Germline CDR1 and CDR2: SNHLY and FYNNEI. V lost 3 bases, J lost 4 bases, and 9 bases stayed unmatched. CDR3 length equals 16 residues. The CDR3 bases are TGTGCCAGCAGTGACGCTAGCGGGAGTACTGCTTACGAGCAGTACTTC. Translated: CASSDASGSTAYEQYF.

The count of this clone is one. CDR3 DNA: TGTGCCAGCACCGGGACTAGCGGGGGGGAAGAGACCCAGTACTTC. This gives the protein CASTGTSGGEETQYF. The rearrangement uses TRBV2 and TRBJ2-5; TRBD2 aligns across 16 bases. The ends lost 7 bases at V and 3 bases at J; junction bases unmatched: 2. Germline CDR1 SNHLY, CDR2 FYNNEI. CDR3 length: 15 residues.

This CDR3 reads CASRPSSGNTIYF. Written as DNA, the CDR3 is TGTGCCAGCAGGCCATCTTCTGGAAACACCATATATTTT. This rearrangement joins TRBV11-2 to TRBJ1-3; D not certain. The V end lost 6 bases, the J end lost 1 base, and 7 bases lay between the germline ends. Germline CDR1 and CDR2: SGHAT and FQNNGV. The CDR3 sequence is 13 residues long.

The rearrangement uses TRBV4-3 and TRBJ1-3; TRBD1 matches 8 bases. The CDR3 is 17 residues long. The junction had 10 bases not matched to a gene; V was cut back by 0 bases and J by 6 bases. Germline loops: CDR1 LGHNA, CDR2 YSLEER. The CDR3 here is CASSQDGPDRVVNTIYF. For the CDR3, the DNA is TGCGCCAGCAGCCAAGACGGTCCGGACAGGGTTGTAAACACCATATATTTT.